These 12 T cell receptor beta chains share one sample of origin, sequenced in a study of post-analysis software for immune sequencing data. Overall study results and limits: Relative to controls, patients had roughly five TRBV segments at higher frequency, with TRBV5-6, TRBV5-1 and TRBV20-1 among these.

Sequencing libraries made from TCR beta cDNA carried unique molecular identifiers. TCRdb reprocessed the PCR reads with MiXCR, giving one entry per CDR3 protein. This table has about 540,000 distinct CDR3 sequences, around a third appearing once. Antigen specificity for these receptors is unknown. The material sequenced was blood. The origin of the receptors is a girl aged 2 to 17 with multiple sclerosis.

The CDR3 protein is CASSLGTSGGLFVRHEQFF. The CDR3 nucleotides read TGTGCCAGCAGCTTAGGGACTAGCGGGGGTTTATTCGTTCGTCATGAGCAGTTCTTC. The V call is TRBV13, the J call TRBJ2-1; 12 bases are a match to TRBD2. The ends lost 0 bases at V and 8 bases at J; junction bases unmatched: 14. The germline V gene encodes CDR1 PRHDT and CDR2 FYEKMQ (reference sequence). This CDR3 region has 19 residues. Full variable domain (missing parts from reference TRBV13 and TRBJ2-1): AAGVIQSPRHLIKEKRETATLKCYPIPRHDTVYWYQQGPGQDPQFLISFYEKMQSDKGSIPDRFSAQQFSDYHSELNMSSLELGDSALYFCASSLGTSGGLFVRHEQFFGPGTRLTVL.

This clonotype was seen repeatedly, ten times or more. The rearrangement uses TRBV29-1 and TRBJ2-1, with a tentative D call TRBD1 (5 bases). Between the trimmed V and J ends, which lost 6 bases and 8 bases, there was a span of 14 bases. CDR3 length: 12 amino acids. Germline V CDR1 and CDR2: SQVTM, ANQGSEA. The CDR3 loop reads CSVGRSSDEQFF. In DNA, the CDR3 is TGCAGCGTGGGGCGTTCCTCCGATGAGCAGTTCTTC.

V usage is TRBV20-1 and J usage is TRBJ1-4, with a weak D call TRBD1 (5 bases). In germline, CDR1 is DFQATT, CDR2 SNEGSKA (reference sequence). The CDR3 covers 14 residues. Trimming removed 1 base at V and 8 bases at J, with 14 bases between. This CDR3 reads CSARASGAQEKLFF. The CDR3 region has the DNA TGCAGTGCTAGAGCGAGCGGGGCTCAGGAAAAACTGTTTTTT.

This clonotype was seen only a few times. The chain uses TRBV5-6 and TRBJ1-2; D not certain. In germline, CDR1 is SGHDT, CDR2 YYEEEE. CDR3 length equals 15 residues. The V gene lost 0 bases and the J gene lost 0 bases, with 9 bases spanning the gap. CDR3 residues: CASSLGRRANYGYTF. The CDR3 DNA reads TGTGCCAGCAGCTTGGGACGGAGAGCTAACTATGGCTACACCTTC.

This clonotype was observed a handful of times. The rearrangement links TRBV5-1 to TRBJ1-6; D is undetermined. The CDR3 sequence is 15 residues long. Germline CDR1 and CDR2: SGHRS and YFSETQ. The V gene lost 4 bases and the J gene lost 6 bases, with 14 bases spanning the gap. CDR3 DNA sequence: TGCGCCAGCAGCGCGGACCAAGCGGGTAATTCACCCCTCCACTTT. The encoded protein is CASSADQAGNSPLHF.

The chain uses TRBV11-1 and TRBJ2-5; 7 bases are shared with TRBD1. This CDR3 comprises 14 residues. Germline CDR1 is SGHAT and CDR2 is FQDESV (reference sequence). The junction had 11 bases not matched to a gene; V was cut back by 2 bases and J by 11 bases. CDR3: CASSLLTGAGVQYF. The CDR3 DNA sequence: TGTGCCAGCAGCTTACTCACAGGGGCAGGCGTGCAGTACTTC.

Of note for this clonotype: This clone may be a read error of a much larger clone one base away. The genes are TRBV15 and TRBJ2-3; D is uncertain. This CDR3 region has 17 residues. Germline assignment: CDR1 LNHNV and CDR2 YYDKDF (reference sequence). The chain's CDR3 is CATSRDKTSHPSDTRYF. The CDR3 DNA follows: TGTGCCACCAGCAGAGATAAGACATCCCATCCCTCAGATACGCGGTATTTT.

J is TRBJ1-5 and V is TRBV27, with D perhaps matching TRBD1 (5 bases). V was shortened by 0 bases and J by 8 bases, with 11 bases between the two germline ends. Germline V gene lookup returns CDR1 MNHEY and CDR2 SMNVEV (reference sequence). The CDR3 covers 14 residues. This chain's CDR3 is CASSLSWGLEPQHF. CDR3 coding DNA: TGTGCCAGCAGTTTATCCTGGGGACTGGAGCCCCAGCATTTT.

This clonotype was recorded many times. This rearrangement joins TRBV5-1 to TRBJ2-1, with 9 bases fitting TRBD1. The trim removed 0 bases at V and 9 bases at J, leaving 7 bases unmatched. The CDR3 runs to 15 residues. Germline V gene data show CDR1 as SGHRS and CDR2 as YFSETQ. The CDR3 nucleotides are TGCGCCAGCAGCTTGGATAACAGGGGGCAAGGTGAGCAGTTCTTC. Translating it yields CASSLDNRGQGEQFF.

The chain links TRBV7-2 to TRBJ1-1; D not certain. The CDR3 has 14 residues. In germline, CDR1 is SGHTA, CDR2 FQGNSA. The V gene lost 1 base and the J gene lost 7 bases, with 13 bases spanning the gap. CDR3 nucleotide sequence: TGTGCCAGCAGCTTAGGTGGCAGCCTCAATGAAGCTTTCTTT. Amino acids: CASSLGGSLNEAFF.

The chain carries TRBV20-1 and TRBJ1-6; D unresolved. The CDR3 loop spans 11 amino acids. V was trimmed by 1 base and J by 7 bases, leaving 2 bases between them. Germline V gene sequence: CDR1 DFQATT, CDR2 SNEGSKA (reference sequence). This CDR3 reads CSARGNSPLHF. DNA of the CDR3: TGCAGTGCTAGAGGAAATTCACCCCTCCACTTT.

This clonotype was recorded a few times. The chain employs TRBV20-1 and TRBJ1-2; 7 nucleotides line up with TRBD1. CDR3 length: 12 residues. Germline CDR1 reads DFQATT; CDR2 reads SNEGSKA (reference sequence). J lost 2 bases, V lost 4 bases, and 1 base had no gene match. CDR3 nucleotides: TGCAGTGCTAAGGACAGGAACTATGGCTACACCTTC. Encoded protein: CSAKDRNYGYTF.